The 30 T cell receptor beta chains reported below all come from one sample, sequenced in a study of control samples from healthy donors and cancer patients. The method was immunoSEQ multiplex PCR; TCRdb's version includes in-frame clones alone and lacks a portion of them. The sample carries some 79,000 clones, about 90% recorded once. Sequenced material: blood. These receptors all come from a woman aged 45-59 years in good health.

This clone was observed a handful of times. The V gene is TRBV4-1, the J gene TRBJ1-3; no clear D. CDR3 length equals 14 residues. V lost 0 bases and J lost 4, with 7 bases in between. Looked up from germline, CDR1 is MGHRA and CDR2 is YSYEKL. The CDR3 loop is CASSQDAVGNTIYF. CDR3 in DNA: TGCGCCAGCAGCCAAGATGCCGTGGGAAACACCATATATTTT.

CDR3 sequence reads: CASSEDPPVAFF. CDR3 bases: TGTGCCAGCAGTGAAGATCCCCCTGTAGCTTTCTTT. The rearrangement uses TRBV2 and TRBJ1-1, with D uncertain. The V gene lost 1 base and the J gene lost 10 bases, with 10 bases spanning the gap. This CDR3 spans 12 amino acids. Germline CDR1 SNHLY, CDR2 FYNNEI.

This CDR3 reads CASSSGEKLFF. The CDR3 DNA reads TGTGCCAGCAGCTCAGGGGAAAAACTGTTTTTT. The V call is TRBV7-9, the J call TRBJ1-4, with TRBD1 as a possible D gene (5 bases). The CDR3 sequence is 11 residues long. CDR1 SEHNR and CDR2 FQNEAQ come from the germline V gene (reference sequence). V lost 4 bases to trimming and J lost 8 bases, with 5 bases between them.

V usage is TRBV5-5 and J usage is TRBJ2-1, with D tentatively TRBD2 (5 bases). V was cut by 1 base and J by 10 bases, with 12 bases left in between. The CDR3 is made up of 13 amino acids. From germline, CDR1 is SGHKS and CDR2 YYEKEE (reference sequence). This CDR3 reads CASSLSLRGEQFF. The CDR3 coding sequence is TGTGCCAGCAGCTTGTCTTTGAGAGGGGAGCAGTTCTTC.

The rearrangement uses TRBV11-2 and TRBJ2-7, with 8 nucleotides matching TRBD2. CDR1 is SGHAT and CDR2 is FQNNGV in the germline V gene. The CDR3 totals 16 residues. Trimming removed 5 bases from V and 4 bases from J; junction bases left unmatched: 13. CDR3 sequence reads: CASSGVWLAGPYEQYF. The CDR3 coding sequence is TGTGCCAGCAGCGGAGTCTGGCTAGCGGGCCCGTACGAGCAGTACTTC.

This clone is a singleton in its sample. The chain employs TRBV3-1 (or the pseudogene TRBV3-2) and TRBJ2-2; 11 bases line up with TRBD1. Trimming cost V 6 bases and J 6 bases; bases outside gene matches: 9. Germline values: CDR1 LGHDT, CDR2 YNNKEL (reference sequence). This CDR3 has 16 residues. The CDR3 DNA sequence: TGTGCCAGCAGTCGAGCGTGGACAGGGGGCTCCGGGGAGCTGTTTTTT. This gives the protein CASSRAWTGGSGELFF.

V and J are TRBV5-1 and TRBJ2-3; possibly TRBD1 or TRBD2 for D (6 bases each). The germline V gene has CDR1 SGHRS and CDR2 YFSETQ. This CDR3 comprises 16 residues. The V end was cut by 1 base, the J end by 3 bases, with 15 bases between. CDR3 DNA: TGCGCCAGCAGCTTGTCGACTAGGCAGGGGACAGATACGCAGTATTTT. It is translated as CASSLSTRQGTDTQYF.

The chain carries TRBV18 and TRBJ2-3; 7 bases are shared with TRBD2. Trimming took 2 bases from V and 0 from J; bases not matched to a gene: 2. The CDR3 has 15 amino acids. The germline CDR1 and CDR2 sequences are KGHSH and LQKENI. CDR3 sequence: CASSPSGVSTDTQYF. In nucleotides, the CDR3 is TGTGCCAGCTCACCAAGCGGGGTTAGCACAGATACGCAGTATTTT.

The rearrangement links TRBV15 to TRBJ1-1, with D unresolved. Trimming took off 8 bases at V and 1 base at J, with 14 bases between the two ends. Germline loops: CDR1 LNHNV, CDR2 YYDKDF (reference sequence). The CDR3 is made up of 14 amino acids. CDR3 loop: CATRNPLRNTEAFF. The CDR3 bases are TGTGCCACCCGCAATCCCCTACGGAACACTGAAGCTTTCTTT.

This chain connects TRBV7-9 to TRBJ1-4; unclear D gene. V was cut by 5 bases and J by 2 bases, with 18 bases left in between. Per the germline V gene, CDR1 is SEHNR and CDR2 is FQNEAQ (reference sequence). This CDR3 region has 17 residues. CDR3 loop: CASSRAPILGTNEKLFF. The CDR3 bases are TGTGCCAGCAGCCGAGCGCCGATTCTAGGCACTAATGAAAAACTGTTTTTT. Variable domain in full (rest from reference TRBV7-9 and TRBJ1-4): DTGVSQNPRHKITKRGQNVTFRCDPISEHNRLYWYRQTLGQGPEFLTYFQNEAQLEKSRLLSDRFSAERPKGSFSTLEIQRTEQGDSAMYLCASSRAPILGTNEKLFFGSGTQLSVL.

V and J are TRBV3-1 (or the pseudogene TRBV3-2) and TRBJ2-1; 11 bases line up with TRBD2. V shed 1 base, J shed 3 bases, and the junction held 5 bases outside the gene matches. Per germline, CDR1 LGHDT and CDR2 YNNKEL (reference sequence). This CDR3 has 17 residues. The CDR3 sequence: CASSQGGTSGNYNEQFF. Here the CDR3 DNA reads TGTGCCAGCAGCCAAGGCGGGACTAGCGGTAACTACAATGAGCAGTTCTTC.

The CDR3 DNA sequence: TGTGCCAGCAGCCACAATTCCGGGACAGGATCCACAGATACGCAGTATTTT. This encodes CASSHNSGTGSTDTQYF. The chain uses TRBV4-2 and TRBJ2-3; 8 bases are shared with TRBD1. This CDR3 is built from 17 residues. The V gene's germline CDR1 is LGHNA and CDR2 YNFKEQ. V was clipped by 3 bases and J by 2 bases; unmatched bases: 10.

The chain combines TRBV10-3 with TRBJ1-2, with unresolved D. V lost 3 bases, J lost 6 bases, and 8 bases lay in between. The germline V gene has CDR1 ENHRY and CDR2 SYGVKD. The CDR3 consists of 12 residues. The CDR3 DNA sequence: TGTGCCATCAGTGACAACATCAATGGCTACACCTTC. Translated: CAISDNINGYTF.

The chain links TRBV27 to TRBJ2-3; tentatively, D is TRBD2 (5 bases). Trimming removed 3 bases from V and 0 bases from J, with 10 bases in between. CDR1 MNHEY and CDR2 SMNVEV come from the germline V gene (reference sequence). The CDR3 contains 15 residues. CDR3 sequence (DNA): TGTGCCAGCAGTTTGTCACGGACTAGCACAGATACGCAGTATTTT. Protein: CASSLSRTSTDTQYF.

The genes are TRBV24-1 and TRBJ2-4; D is possibly TRBD1 (5 bases). There are 14 residues in the CDR3. V lost 7 bases and J 1 base, leaving 10 bases between the germline ends. Per the germline V gene, CDR1 is KGHDR and CDR2 is SFDVKD. The DNA of the CDR3 is TGTGCCACCAGCCCAGGGTCCGCCAAAAACATTCAGTACTTC. It codes for CATSPGSAKNIQYF.

CDR3 DNA: TGCGCCAGCAGCCAAGCTCCGGCGGGGGGAACTAATGAAAAACTGTTTTTT. This codes for CASSQAPAGGTNEKLFF. This sequence joins TRBV4-1 and TRBJ1-4; D possibly corresponds to TRBD1 (5 bases). Germline lookup yields CDR1 MGHRA and CDR2 YSYEKL. V dropped 1 base and J dropped 1 base, with 13 bases sitting between them. The CDR3 contains 17 residues.

The chain combines TRBV7-8 with TRBJ1-1, with 9 bases fitting TRBD1. From germline, CDR1 is SGHVS and CDR2 FQNEAQ. This CDR3 region has 13 residues. Trimming cost V 4 bases and J 8 bases; bases outside gene matches: 5. CDR3 in amino acids: CASSWDRVSEAFF. CDR3 in DNA: TGTGCCAGCAGCTGGGACAGGGTCTCCGAAGCTTTCTTT.

The chain carries TRBV6-6 and TRBJ2-5; D is perhaps TRBD2 (6 bases). Trimming stripped 2 bases from V and 1 base from J, with 8 bases between. Germline V gene sequence: CDR1 MNHNY, CDR2 SVGAGI (reference sequence). This CDR3 contains 14 residues. The CDR3 DNA reads TGTGCCAGCAGTTACCCGGGAGCCCAAGAGACCCAGTACTTC. This sequence encodes CASSYPGAQETQYF.

This chain links TRBV21-1 with TRBJ2-6; no DNA check was done on the table's D call, TRBD1. TRBV21-1 is labeled a pseudogene. This CDR3 is built from 19 residues. CDR3 residues: CASSRPRDRFSSGANVLTF. CDR3 coding DNA: TGTGCCAGCAGCCGCCCCCGGGACAGATTTTCCTCTGGGGCCAACGTCCTGACTTTC.

The chain links TRBV6-5 to TRBJ2-5; TRBD1 matches 7 bases. The CDR3 runs to 13 residues. CDR1 is MNHEY, CDR2 SVGAGI, per germline. V lost 7 bases and J lost 5; bases outside the gene matches: 7. CDR3 sequence (DNA): TGTGCCAGCACTAGCACAGGGGCCGAGACCCAGTACTTC. It codes for CASTSTGAETQYF.

The CDR3 region is CASSQGGGRVGTEAFF. CDR3 bases: TGTGCCAGCAGCCAAGGGGGAGGACGAGTAGGCACTGAAGCTTTCTTT. The chain is built from TRBV3-1 (or the pseudogene TRBV3-2) and TRBJ1-1; D remains unclear. Trimming cost V 1 base and J 4 bases, with 16 bases left between them. CDR3 length: 16 residues. The germline V gene has CDR1 LGHDT and CDR2 YNNKEL (reference sequence).

The gene calls are TRBV18 and TRBJ1-2; maybe TRBD1 (5 bases). V gave up 3 bases and J gave up 7 bases, with 9 bases separating them. The CDR3 is 12 residues long. CDR1 and CDR2 from the germline V gene are KGHSH and LQKENI. The CDR3 protein is CASSPEGTGYTF. The CDR3, as DNA: TGTGCCAGCTCACCTGAGGGGACTGGCTACACCTTC.

The rearrangement joins TRBV18 to TRBJ2-7; the D is unclear. Trimming shortened V by 5 bases and J by 4 bases, and 15 bases separated the two germline ends. Germline V gene sequence: CDR1 KGHSH, CDR2 LQKENI. The CDR3 has 14 residues. CDR3 protein: CASSSTEFGYEQYF. DNA for the CDR3: TGTGCCAGCTCATCGACTGAATTCGGGTACGAGCAGTACTTC.

V is TRBV9 and J is TRBJ1-1; unclear D gene. Between the trimmed V and J ends, which lost 0 bases and 7 bases, there was a span of 10 bases. The V gene's germline CDR1 is SGDLS and CDR2 YYNGEE. The CDR3 spans 13 residues. The CDR3 loop reads CASSVVVVGEAFF. The CDR3 region has the DNA TGTGCCAGCAGCGTAGTGGTGGTCGGTGAAGCTTTCTTT.

The chain links TRBV24-1 to TRBJ2-1, with TRBD2 matching 8 bases. Germline V gives CDR1 KGHDR, CDR2 SFDVKD. The CDR3 consists of 16 residues. With V trimmed by 4 bases and J by 4 bases, 8 bases remained unmatched. Here the CDR3 reads CATSEHGAGAYNEQFF. CDR3 nucleotides: TGTGCCACCAGTGAACATGGAGCGGGAGCTTACAATGAGCAGTTCTTC.

V gene TRBV15 combines with J gene TRBJ2-5, with TRBD2 identical over 14 bases. Germline CDR1 and CDR2: LNHNV and YYDKDF (reference sequence). This CDR3 has 19 residues. V was clipped by 1 base and J by 2 bases; unmatched bases: 9. CDR3 sequence: CATSRGTPGLAGAQETQYF. The CDR3 DNA is TGTGCCACCAGCAGAGGTACTCCGGGACTAGCGGGAGCGCAAGAGACCCAGTACTTC.

This chain uses TRBV9 with TRBJ2-1, with 10 bases aligning to TRBD2. The CDR3 has 17 residues. Germline-derived CDR1 and CDR2 are SGDLS and YYNGEE. V trimming: 0 bases; J trimming: 4 bases; junction bases outside the gene matches: 7. The CDR3 spells CASSVGIRTSGYNEQFF. CDR3 DNA sequence: TGTGCCAGCAGCGTAGGGATAAGGACTAGCGGTTACAATGAGCAGTTCTTC.

The rearrangement uses TRBV7-6 and TRBJ1-2; unclear D gene. Trimming shortened V by 1 base and J by 2 bases, and 8 bases separated the two germline ends. From germline, CDR1 is SGHVS and CDR2 FNYEAQ. The CDR3 contains 14 residues. CDR3 loop: CASSLVSGNYGYTF. In nucleotides, the CDR3 is TGTGCCAGCAGCTTAGTCAGTGGGAACTATGGCTACACCTTC. The full variable domain, rest sourced from reference TRBV7-6 and TRBJ1-2, is GAGVSQSPRYKVTKRGQDVALRCDPISGHVSLYWYRQALGQGPEFLTYFNYEAQQDKSGLPNDRFSAERPEGSISTLTIQRTEQRDSAMYRCASSLVSGNYGYTFGSGTRLTVV.

This chain joins TRBV9 and TRBJ2-1, with 7 bases fitting TRBD2. The length of the CDR3 is 16 residues. V shed 1 base, J shed 6 bases, and the junction held 10 bases outside the gene matches. Germline V lookup: CDR1 SGDLS, CDR2 YYNGEE. Written as DNA, the CDR3 is TGTGCCAGCAGCGTATCCACGGCGGGAGATGGCAATGAGCAGTTCTTC. Translating it yields CASSVSTAGDGNEQFF.

This chain links TRBV4-2 with TRBJ2-3, with TRBD2 identical over 7 bases. CDR3 length: 15 residues. V was clipped by 6 bases and J by 2 bases; unmatched bases: 8. Germline V CDR1 and CDR2: LGHNA, YNFKEQ. The CDR3 DNA sequence: TGTGCCAGCAGTGCCAGCCTAGCGGCCACAGATACGCAGTATTTT. Its protein product is CASSASLAATDTQYF.